This T cell receptor beta chain is drawn from a study of graft-versus-host responses after intestinal transplantation. At the level of the study: Anti-thymocyte globulin was used for induction in all recipients, who then took tacrolimus and steroids for about 3 years.

The assay was immunoSEQ multiplex PCR, and TCRdb's table has in-frame clones only and misses some. The sample has tens of thousands of clones; nearly 95% are singletons. CDR3 size: 15 residues. The trim removed 5 bases at V and 3 bases at J, leaving 4 bases unmatched. CDR1 and CDR2 (germline): LGHNA, YSLEER. As for this clone: The antigen is not known.

The TCR was taken from a human donor who was the organ donor for an intestinal transplant. The sample consisted of unstimulated CD8+ T cells sorted from spleen or lymph node cells, taken before transplant. This chain uses TRBV4-3 with TRBJ2-1, with 10 bases fitting TRBD2. CDR3 in DNA: TGCGCCAGCAGCACCGGGACTAGCGACTACAATGAGCAGTTCTTC. Protein sequence: CASSTGTSDYNEQFF.